This TCR beta chain was identified in a study of cytomegalovirus exposure and HLA in healthy donors. In the PCR, 60 Vbeta and 13 Jbeta primers were used. As originally analysed: Approximately 11 million of the 60 million to 80 million unique TCR beta chains counted in a later analysis were shared. Sequencing used immunoSEQ multiplex PCR; TCRdb keeps in-frame clones, though not all of them. V and J calls and clone size are given by that table; D and trimming were obtained from the DNA. The sample comprises some 150,000 clones, approximately 79% of which are singletons, and less than 3% rests with the top ten. As concerns this clone: What it binds is not known.

Trimming took off 5 bases at V and 1 base at J, with 14 bases between the two ends. Germline V lookup: CDR1 GTSNPN, CDR2 SVGIG (reference sequence). The length of the CDR3 is 14 residues. Findings and caveats of the study: DRB1 had the most TCR associations and HLA-C the fewest, a later analysis found, with rates varying by HLA locus.

This TCR was sampled from a young woman in good health and CMV-seronegative. Sequenced input: PBMCs. V usage is TRBV30 and J usage is TRBJ1-1, with a weak D call TRBD1 (5 bases). The CDR3 spells CAWGTGVTNTEAFF. The CDR3 region has the DNA TGTGCCTGGGGTACGGGGGTTACGAACACTGAAGCTTTCTTT.